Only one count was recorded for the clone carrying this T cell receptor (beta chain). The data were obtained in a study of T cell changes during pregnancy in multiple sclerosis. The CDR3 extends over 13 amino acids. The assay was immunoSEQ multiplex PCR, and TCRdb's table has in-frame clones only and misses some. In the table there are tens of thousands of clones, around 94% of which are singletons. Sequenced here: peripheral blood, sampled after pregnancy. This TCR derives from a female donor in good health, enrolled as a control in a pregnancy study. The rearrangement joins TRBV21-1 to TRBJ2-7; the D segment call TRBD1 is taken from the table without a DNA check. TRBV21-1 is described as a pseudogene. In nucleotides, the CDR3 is TGTGCCAGCAACGACAGGGCGTATTGCGAGCAGTACTTC. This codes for CASNDRAYCEQYF.